The T cell receptor beta chain described here comes from a study of blood T cell repertoires in COVID-19. Assay: immunoSEQ multiplex PCR; the TCRdb copy retains only in-frame clones and omits some. The sample carries 110,000 to 150,000 clones, around 80% recorded once. The CDR3 extends over 15 amino acids. Trimming shortened V by 8 bases and J by 7 bases, and 18 bases separated the two germline ends. In germline, CDR1 is MNHEY, CDR2 SVGAGI. Participants reported their clinical history, and cohort assignment relied on those reports. Cohort 3 donors counted as recovered after two negative PCRs, clearance, or resolved symptoms.

V usage is TRBV6-5 and J usage is TRBJ1-6; D is possibly TRBD1 (6 bases). Material: PBMCs or T cells enriched from blood (not recorded which). This clonotype originated in a woman aged 45-59 years who had recovered from COVID-19. The CDR3 nucleotides are TGTGCCAGCCAAAACCCAGGGGTTGGGAATTCACCCCTCCACTTT. Residues: CASQNPGVGNSPLHF.